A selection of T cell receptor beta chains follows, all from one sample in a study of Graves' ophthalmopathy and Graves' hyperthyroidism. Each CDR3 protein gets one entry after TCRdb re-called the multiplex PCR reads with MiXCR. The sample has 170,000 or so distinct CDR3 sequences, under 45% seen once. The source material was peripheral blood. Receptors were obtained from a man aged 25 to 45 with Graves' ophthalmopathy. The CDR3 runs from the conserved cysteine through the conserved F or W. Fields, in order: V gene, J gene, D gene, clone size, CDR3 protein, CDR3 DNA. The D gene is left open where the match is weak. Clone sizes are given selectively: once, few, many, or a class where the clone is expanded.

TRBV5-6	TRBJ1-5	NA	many	CASSLLGLQPQHF	TGTGCCAGCAGCTTGTTGGGCCTACAGCCCCAGCATTTT
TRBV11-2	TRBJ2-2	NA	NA	CASSRTVGGGELFF	TGTGCCAGCAGCCGGACAGTAGGCGGCGGGGAGCTGTTTTTT
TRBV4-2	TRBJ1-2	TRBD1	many	CASSQTGQGVYGHTF	TGTGCCAGCAGCCAGACAGGACAGGGGGTCTATGGCCACACCTTC
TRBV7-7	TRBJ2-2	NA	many	CASSPTGITGELFF	TGTGCTAGCAGCCCAACAGGGATCACCGGGGAGCTGTTTTTT
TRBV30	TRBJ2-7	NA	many	CAWNEGNSYEQYF	TGTGCCTGGAATGAAGGTAATTCCTACGAGCAGTACTTC
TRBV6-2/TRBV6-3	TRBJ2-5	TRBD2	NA	CASSATSGRRWTQYF	TGTGCCAGCAGTGCGACTAGCGGACGGCGATGGACCCAGTACTTC
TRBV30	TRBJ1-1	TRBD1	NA	CAWSARPGQGNTEAFF	TGTGCCTGGAGTGCCCGGCCCGGACAGGGGAACACTGAAGCTTTCTTT
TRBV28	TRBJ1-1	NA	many	CASSLPRGSGNTEAFF	TGTGCCAGCAGTTTACCCCGGGGCAGTGGGAACACTGAAGCTTTCTTT
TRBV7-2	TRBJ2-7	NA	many	CASSPNLGSYEQYF	TGTGCCAGCAGCCCCAACCTAGGGAGCTACGAGCAGTACTTC
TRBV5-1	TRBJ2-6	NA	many	CASSLRGPSSGANVLTF	TGCGCCAGCAGCTTGCGGGGCCCCAGCTCTGGGGCCAACGTCCTGACTTTC
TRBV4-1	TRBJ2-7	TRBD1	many	CASSQVWTGDAEQYF	TGCGCCAGCAGCCAAGTGTGGACAGGGGATGCCGAGCAGTACTTC
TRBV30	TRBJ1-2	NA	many	CAWSVLKGGAGYTF	TGTGCCTGGAGTGTACTTAAGGGGGGTGCTGGCTACACCTTC
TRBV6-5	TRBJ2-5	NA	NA	CASSYSTSHETQYF	TGTGCCAGCAGTTACTCGACGTCTCATGAGACCCAGTACTTC
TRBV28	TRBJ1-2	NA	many	CASRTGHLINYGYTF	TGTGCCAGCAGAACGGGACATCTGATTAACTATGGCTACACCTTC
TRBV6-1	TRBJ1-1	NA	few	CASSEPGMNTEAFF	TGTGCCAGCAGTGAACCAGGGATGAACACTGAAGCTTTCTTT
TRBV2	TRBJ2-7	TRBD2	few	CASRRGNTYEQYF	TGTGCCAGCAGGCGGGGGAATACCTACGAGCAGTACTTC
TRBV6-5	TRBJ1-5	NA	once	CASSYSGAGQPQHF	TGTGCCAGCAGTTACTCCGGGGCAGGTCAGCCCCAGCATTTT
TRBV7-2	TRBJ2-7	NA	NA	CASSPVVEGGEQYF	TGTGCCAGCAGCCCAGTGGTCGAGGGCGGCGAGCAGTACTTC
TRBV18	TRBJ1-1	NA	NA	CASSPREGDTEAFF	TGTGCCAGCTCACCGCGGGAAGGGGACACTGAAGCTTTCTTT
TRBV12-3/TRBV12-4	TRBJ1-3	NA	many	CASSPGQGLGNTIYF	TGTGCCAGCAGCCCTGGCCAGGGACTAGGAAACACCATATATTTT
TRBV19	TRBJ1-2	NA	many	CASSINLLGHGRGYTF	TGTGCCAGTAGCATCAACCTATTGGGACATGGCCGTGGCTACACCTTC
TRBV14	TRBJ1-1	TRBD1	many	CASSEGQGRMKGTEAFF	TGTGCCAGCAGCGAAGGACAGGGTAGGATGAAAGGCACTGAAGCTTTCTTT
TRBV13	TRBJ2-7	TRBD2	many	CASSLGGLAGEAYEQYF	TGTGCCAGCAGCTTAGGGGGACTAGCGGGAGAGGCCTACGAGCAGTACTTC
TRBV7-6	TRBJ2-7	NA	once	CASSPEGAQTYEQYF	TGTGCCAGCAGTCCGGAAGGGGCTCAAACCTACGAGCAGTACTTC
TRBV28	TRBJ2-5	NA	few	CASTTTTQETQYF	TGTGCCAGCACCACGACAACCCAGGAGACCCAGTACTTC
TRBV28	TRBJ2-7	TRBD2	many	CASSSPGTSANPYEQYF	TGTGCCAGCAGTTCACCCGGGACTAGCGCCAACCCCTACGAGCAGTACTTC
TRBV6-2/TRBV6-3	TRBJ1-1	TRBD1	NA	CATGDREAFF	TGTGCCACCGGGGACAGGGAAGCTTTCTTT
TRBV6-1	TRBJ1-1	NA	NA	CASSPGTTNTEAFF	TGTGCCAGCAGCCCCGGGACAACGAACACTGAAGCTTTCTTT
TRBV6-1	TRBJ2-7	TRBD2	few	CASSDGLAGAYEQYF	TGTGCCAGCAGTGACGGACTAGCGGGGGCCTACGAGCAGTACTTC